A single sample gave rise to the 6 T cell receptor beta chains below, sequenced in a study of OX40 agonist ivuxolimab in advanced cancers. This table comes from immunoSEQ multiplex PCR, and its TCRdb copy is limited to in-frame clones, with some not included. The data show about 7,700 clones, about four fifths seen once. The sequencing used CD4+ or CD8+ T cells sorted from blood, collected in a trial of the OX40 agonist ivuxolimab. Source of these receptors: an adult with an advanced solid tumor such as melanoma, head and neck, liver or kidney cancer.

The chain links TRBV11-2 to TRBJ2-7; the D gene is possibly TRBD2 (6 bases). Germline V CDR1 and CDR2: SGHAT, FQNNGV. V was pared by 5 bases and J by 3 bases, with 14 bases between. The CDR3 extends over 14 amino acids. The CDR3 is CASSPTGTFYEQYF. CDR3 DNA sequence: TGTGCCAGCAGCCCTACCGGGACTTTCTACGAGCAGTACTTC. The full variable domain, its missing parts supplied by reference TRBV11-2 and TRBJ2-7, is EAGVAQSPRYKIIEKRQSVAFWCNPISGHATLYWYQQILGQGPKLLIQFQNNGVVDDSQLPKDRFSAERLKGVDSTLKIQPAKLEDSAVYLCASSPTGTFYEQYFGPGTRLTVT.

The V and J genes are TRBV28 and TRBJ2-7; a weak D match, TRBD1 (6 bases). Germline V gene sequence: CDR1 MDHEN, CDR2 SYDVKM. Trimming shortened V by 6 bases and J by 4 bases, and 13 bases separated the two germline ends. The CDR3 has 13 residues. CDR3 sequence: CASSHREGYEQYF. The CDR3 DNA sequence: TGTGCCAGCAGCCACAGGGAAGGATACGAGCAGTACTTC. Combining the CDR3 with reference TRBV28 and TRBJ2-7 gives the whole variable domain DVKVTQSSRYLVKRTGEKVFLECVQDMDHENMFWYRQDPGLGLRLIYFSYDVKMKEKGDIPEGYSVSREKKERFSLILESASTNQTSMYLCASSHREGYEQYFGPGTRLTVT.

Here the CDR3 reads CAWRLAGYYEQYF. Written as DNA, the CDR3 is TGTGCCTGGAGACTAGCGGGGTATTACGAGCAGTACTTC. The rearrangement uses TRBV30 and TRBJ2-7, with 10 bases matching TRBD2. Losses at the gene ends were 3 bases for V and 4 bases for J; bases not matched to a gene: 3. This CDR3 has 13 residues. Germline V gene data show CDR1 as GTSNPN and CDR2 as SVGIG (reference sequence).

The chain's CDR3 is CASRETGNTEAFF. The CDR3 nucleotides read TGTGCCAGCAGAGAGACCGGGAACACTGAAGCTTTCTTT. The chain is built from TRBV2 and TRBJ1-1; D is uncertain. CDR3 length: 13 amino acids. CDR1 and CDR2 (germline): SNHLY, FYNNEI. Trimming removed 6 bases at V and 1 base at J, with 9 bases between.

J is TRBJ2-5 and V is TRBV11-2; D gene uncertain. With 2 bases removed from V and 5 bases from J, the gap between germline ends came to 9 bases. Germline CDR1 is SGHAT and CDR2 is FQNNGV. This CDR3 contains 13 residues. The CDR3 loop reads CASSLTLLETQYF. The CDR3 DNA is TGTGCCAGCAGCTTAACCCTACTGGAGACCCAGTACTTC.

This chain connects TRBV27 to TRBJ1-5; 8 bases line up with TRBD1. The germline V gene encodes CDR1 MNHEY and CDR2 SMNVEV (reference sequence). The CDR3 covers 14 residues. Trimming took 5 bases from V and 5 from J; bases not matched to a gene: 5. The CDR3 coding sequence is TGTGCCAGCAGTCCAAGGACAGGGCATCAGCCCCAGCATTTT. Residues: CASSPRTGHQPQHF.